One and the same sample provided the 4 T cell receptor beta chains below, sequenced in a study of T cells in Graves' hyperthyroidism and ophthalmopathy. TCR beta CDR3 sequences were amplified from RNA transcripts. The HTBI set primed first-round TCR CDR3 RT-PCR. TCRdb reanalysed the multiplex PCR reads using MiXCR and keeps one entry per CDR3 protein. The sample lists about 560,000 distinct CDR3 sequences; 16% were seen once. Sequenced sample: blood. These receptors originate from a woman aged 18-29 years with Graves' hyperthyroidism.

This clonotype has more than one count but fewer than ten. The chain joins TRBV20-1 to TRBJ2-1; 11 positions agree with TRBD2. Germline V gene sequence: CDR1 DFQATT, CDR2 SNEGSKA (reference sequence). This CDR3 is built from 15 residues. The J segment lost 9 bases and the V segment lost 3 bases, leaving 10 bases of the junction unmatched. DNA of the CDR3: TGCAGTGCTAGCCTAATTAGCGGGAGGGCCGGTGAGCAGTTCTTC. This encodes CSASLISGRAGEQFF.

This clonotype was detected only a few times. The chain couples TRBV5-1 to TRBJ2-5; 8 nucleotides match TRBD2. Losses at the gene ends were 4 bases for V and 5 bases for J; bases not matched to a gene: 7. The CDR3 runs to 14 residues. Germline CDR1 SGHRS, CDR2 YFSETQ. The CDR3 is CASSRRTSGETQYF. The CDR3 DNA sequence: TGCGCCAGCAGCCGAAGAACTAGCGGTGAGACCCAGTACTTC. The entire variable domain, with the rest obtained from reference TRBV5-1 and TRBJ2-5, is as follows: KAGVTQTPRYLIKTRGQQVTLSCSPISGHRSVSWYQQTPGQGLQFLFEYFSETQRNKGNFPGRFSGRQFSNSRSEMNVSTLELGDSALYLCASSRRTSGETQYFGPGTRLLVL.

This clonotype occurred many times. The CDR3 loop reads CATSKTSGRLYEQYF. In DNA form, the CDR3 reads TGTGCCACCAGCAAAACTAGCGGGAGGTTGTACGAGCAGTACTTC. The chain combines TRBV15 with TRBJ2-7; TRBD2 agrees at 12 bases. In germline, CDR1 is LNHNV, CDR2 YYDKDF (reference sequence). The CDR3 totals 15 residues. V lost 4 bases to trimming and J lost 4 bases; unmatched junction nucleotides: 5.

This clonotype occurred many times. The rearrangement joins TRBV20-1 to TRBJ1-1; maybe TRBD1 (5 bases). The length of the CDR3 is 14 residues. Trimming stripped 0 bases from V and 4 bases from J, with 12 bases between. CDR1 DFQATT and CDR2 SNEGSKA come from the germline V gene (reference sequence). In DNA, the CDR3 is TGCAGTGCTAGAGATGACAGACGATCCACTGAAGCTTTCTTT. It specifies CSARDDRRSTEAFF.